This entry lists 15 T cell receptor beta chains sequenced from one sample in a study of T cell repertoires in MIS-A myocarditis. Clones were sequenced by immunoSEQ multiplex PCR, and TCRdb holds only the in-frame ones, with some missing. The table lists about 10,000 clones, around 89% of them singletons. The source material was thoracic lymph node tissue obtained at autopsy. The receptors shown here come from a man younger than 35 with fulminant myocarditis from multisystem inflammatory syndrome in adults (MIS-A) after COVID-19.

The rearrangement links TRBV2 to TRBJ1-1, with 10 positions matching TRBD1. Germline V lookup: CDR1 SNHLY, CDR2 FYNNEI. J lost 5 bases, V lost 4 bases, and 1 base had no gene match. CDR3 length equals 13 residues. CDR3 bases: TGTGCCAGCAGTGGGACAGGGGGAACTGAAGCTTTCTTT. Protein product: CASSGTGGTEAFF.

The chain joins TRBV4-3 to TRBJ2-1; D unclear. With 1 base removed from V and 5 bases from J, the gap between germline ends came to 15 bases. The CDR3 is 16 residues long. In germline, CDR1 is LGHNA, CDR2 YSLEER. The CDR3 DNA sequence: TGCGCCAGCAGCCAAGTAAGACTCTCGGCAGACAATGAGCAGTTCTTC. Protein: CASSQVRLSADNEQFF.

V and J are TRBV12-3 or TRBV12-4 and TRBJ1-2; no definite D call. V lost 1 base and J 4 bases, leaving 7 bases between the germline ends. This CDR3 is built from 13 residues. The CDR3 protein is CASSLGLGYGYTF. The CDR3 nucleotides read TGTGCCAGCAGTTTAGGGTTAGGCTATGGCTACACCTTC.

The rearrangement uses TRBV24-1 and TRBJ1-5; no firm D call. Germline V gives CDR1 KGHDR, CDR2 SFDVKD. Trimming pared 5 bases from V and 4 bases from J, leaving 5 bases between. This CDR3 has 12 amino acids. CDR3 in DNA: TGTGCCACCAGTGTAGGGAATCAGCCCCAGCATTTT. It yields the protein CATSVGNQPQHF.

V is TRBV10-3 and J is TRBJ1-6; D gene ambiguous. V was shortened by 3 bases and J by 3 bases, with 15 bases between the two germline ends. The germline gives CDR1 ENHRY, CDR2 SYGVKD. The CDR3 runs 17 residues. The CDR3 reads CAISERADTIYNSPLHF. In DNA, the CDR3 is TGTGCCATCAGTGAAAGGGCCGATACAATCTATAATTCACCCCTCCACTTT.

V is TRBV30 and J is TRBJ2-1; D not certain. Germline CDR1 GTSNPN, CDR2 SVGIG (reference sequence). The CDR3 runs to 12 residues. V was shortened by 2 bases and J by 9 bases, with 11 bases between the two germline ends. This CDR3 reads CAWSINRREQFF. CDR3 sequence (DNA): TGTGCCTGGAGTATTAATAGGCGTGAGCAGTTCTTC.

This chain links TRBV24-1 with TRBJ1-1; 9 bases match TRBD1. The CDR3 covers 16 residues. Germline lookup yields CDR1 KGHDR and CDR2 SFDVKD. The V gene end was trimmed by 4 bases and the J gene end by 12 bases; junction bases not matched to a gene: 17. For the CDR3, the DNA is TGTGCCACCAGTGACACCACAGGGGGCAAAAAATTGAATACTTTCTTT. Residues: CATSDTTGGKKLNTFF.

The chain employs TRBV6-5 and TRBJ2-1; no clear D gene. The CDR3 is 11 residues long. Trimming removed 6 bases at V and 14 bases at J, with 14 bases between. Germline assignment: CDR1 MNHEY and CDR2 SVGAGI. CDR3: CASRRMNEEFF. The DNA of the CDR3 is TGTGCCAGCAGGAGAATGAACGAGGAGTTCTTC.

The V call is TRBV11-2, the J call TRBJ2-5, with D perhaps assigned TRBD1 or TRBD2 (5 bases each). The germline V and J ends were trimmed by 5 bases and 4 bases, with 17 bases remaining between them. The CDR3 is made up of 15 amino acids. Looked up from germline, CDR1 is SGHAT and CDR2 is FQNNGV. CDR3: CASSPLGHGVETQYF. CDR3 DNA sequence: TGTGCCAGCAGCCCTCTGGGGCACGGGGTAGAGACCCAGTACTTC.

The chain couples TRBV4-1 to TRBJ2-1, with TRBD2 as a possible D gene (6 bases). The CDR3 consists of 16 residues. The V end was cut by 4 bases, the J end by 3 bases, with 16 bases between. CDR1 MGHRA and CDR2 YSYEKL come from the germline V gene. This CDR3 reads CASSLYTTGSYNEQFF. In DNA, the CDR3 is TGCGCCAGCAGCCTATACACGACCGGGAGCTACAATGAGCAGTTCTTC.

This sequence joins TRBV5-1 and TRBJ1-1, with D unresolved. V dropped 5 bases and J dropped 1 base, with 12 bases sitting between them. The CDR3 is made up of 14 amino acids. CDR1 is SGHRS, CDR2 YFSETQ, per germline. CDR3 sequence: CASRLLVGNTEAFF. Written as DNA, the CDR3 is TGCGCCAGCAGGCTCCTAGTAGGGAACACTGAAGCTTTCTTT. The complete variable domain, with remaining parts taken from reference TRBV5-1 and TRBJ1-1, reads KAGVTQTPRYLIKTRGQQVTLSCSPISGHRSVSWYQQTPGQGLQFLFEYFSETQRNKGNFPGRFSGRQFSNSRSEMNVSTLELGDSALYLCASRLLVGNTEAFFGQGTRLTVV.

The J gene is TRBJ1-2, the V gene TRBV11-2, with D unclear. CDR1 and CDR2 from the germline V gene are SGHAT and FQNNGV. V was shortened by 6 bases and J by 6 bases, with 17 bases between the two germline ends. There are 14 residues in the CDR3. CDR3 region: CASSPPLSLDGYTF. CDR3 DNA sequence: TGTGCCAGCAGTCCCCCCTTAAGCCTTGATGGCTACACCTTC. Full variable domain (rest looked up from reference TRBV11-2 and TRBJ1-2): EAGVAQSPRYKIIEKRQSVAFWCNPISGHATLYWYQQILGQGPKLLIQFQNNGVVDDSQLPKDRFSAERLKGVDSTLKIQPAKLEDSAVYLCASSPPLSLDGYTFGSGTRLTVV.

Here the CDR3 reads CASSQVLAGENNEQFF. Here the CDR3 DNA reads TGTGCCAGCAGCCAAGTTTTGGCGGGAGAAAACAATGAGCAGTTCTTC. The chain links TRBV14 to TRBJ2-1; 7 bases are shared with TRBD2. This CDR3 region has 16 residues. Germline V gene sequence: CDR1 SGHDN, CDR2 FVKESK. J was trimmed by 5 bases and V by 1 base; bases with no gene match: 8.

V gene TRBV5-4 combines with J gene TRBJ1-2; 8 bases are shared with TRBD1. Germline-derived CDR1 and CDR2 are SGHNT and YYREEE (reference sequence). The CDR3 contains 16 residues. With V trimmed by 2 bases and J by 0 bases, 6 bases remained unmatched. The CDR3 loop reads CASSFGVTGANYGYTF. CDR3 coding DNA: TGTGCCAGCAGCTTCGGCGTGACAGGGGCTAACTATGGCTACACCTTC.

The gene calls are TRBV2 and TRBJ1-6, with D unclear. Germline V CDR1 and CDR2: SNHLY, FYNNEI. The CDR3 consists of 14 residues. The V gene lost 8 bases and the J gene lost 0 bases, with 8 bases spanning the gap. The CDR3 spells CASALSSYNSPLHF. CDR3 nucleotides: TGTGCCAGCGCTCTGAGCTCCTATAATTCACCCCTCCACTTT. Looking up the rest from reference TRBV2 and TRBJ1-6 gives the full variable domain: EPEVTQTPSHQVTQMGQEVILRCVPISNHLYFYWYRQILGQKVEFLVSFYNNEISEKSEIFDDQFSVERPDGSNFTLKIRSTKLEDSAMYFCASALSSYNSPLHFGNGTRLTVT.